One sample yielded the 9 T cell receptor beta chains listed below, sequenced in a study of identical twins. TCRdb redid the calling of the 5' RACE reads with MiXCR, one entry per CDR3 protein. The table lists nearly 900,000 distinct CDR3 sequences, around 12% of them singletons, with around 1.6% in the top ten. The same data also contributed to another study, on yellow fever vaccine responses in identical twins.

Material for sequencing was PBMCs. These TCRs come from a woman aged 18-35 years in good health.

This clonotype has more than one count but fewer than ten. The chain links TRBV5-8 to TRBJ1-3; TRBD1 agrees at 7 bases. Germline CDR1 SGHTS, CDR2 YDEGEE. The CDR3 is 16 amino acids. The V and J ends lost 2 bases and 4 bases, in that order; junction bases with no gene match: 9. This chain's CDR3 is CASSLLFTGAGNTIYF. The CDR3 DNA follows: TGTGCCAGCAGCTTACTTTTCACAGGGGCCGGAAACACCATATATTTT.

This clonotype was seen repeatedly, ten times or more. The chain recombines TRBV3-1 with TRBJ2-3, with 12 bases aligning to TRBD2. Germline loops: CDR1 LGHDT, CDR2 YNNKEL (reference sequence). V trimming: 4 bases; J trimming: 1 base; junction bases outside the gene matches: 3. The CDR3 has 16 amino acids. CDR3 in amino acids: CASSLASGGGTDTQYF. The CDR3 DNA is TGTGCCAGCAGCCTCGCTAGCGGGGGGGGCACAGATACGCAGTATTTT.

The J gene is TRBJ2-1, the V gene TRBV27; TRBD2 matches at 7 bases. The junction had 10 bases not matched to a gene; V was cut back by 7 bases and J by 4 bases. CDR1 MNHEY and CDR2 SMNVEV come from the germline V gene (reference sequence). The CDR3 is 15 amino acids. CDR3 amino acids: CASTRRSGDYNEQFF. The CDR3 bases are TGTGCCAGCACGCGGAGGAGCGGGGATTACAATGAGCAGTTCTTC.

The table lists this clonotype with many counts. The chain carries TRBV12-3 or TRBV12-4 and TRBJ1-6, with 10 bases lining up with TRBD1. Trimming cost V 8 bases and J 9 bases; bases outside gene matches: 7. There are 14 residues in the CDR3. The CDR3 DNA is TGTGCCAGCGGGAGAGGACAGGGGGTTTCACCCCTCCACTTT. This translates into CASGRGQGVSPLHF.

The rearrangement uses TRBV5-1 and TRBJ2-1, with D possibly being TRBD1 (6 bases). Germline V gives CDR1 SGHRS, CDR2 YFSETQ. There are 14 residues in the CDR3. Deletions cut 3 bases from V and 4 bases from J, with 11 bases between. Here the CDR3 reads CASSSNTGYNEQFF. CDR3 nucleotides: TGCGCCAGCAGCTCAAACACAGGGTACAATGAGCAGTTCTTC. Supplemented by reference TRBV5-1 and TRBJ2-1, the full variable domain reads KAGVTQTPRYLIKTRGQQVTLSCSPISGHRSVSWYQQTPGQGLQFLFEYFSETQRNKGNFPGRFSGRQFSNSRSEMNVSTLELGDSALYLCASSSNTGYNEQFFGPGTRLTVL.

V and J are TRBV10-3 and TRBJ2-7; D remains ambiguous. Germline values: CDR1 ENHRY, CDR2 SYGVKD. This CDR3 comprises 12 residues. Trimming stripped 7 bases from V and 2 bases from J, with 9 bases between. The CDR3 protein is CAIKGATYEQYF. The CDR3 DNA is TGTGCCATCAAGGGCGCCACCTACGAGCAGTACTTC.

The CDR3 bases are TGTGCTAGTGCCCGGGGGGGGGGCACAGATACGCAGTATTTT. This gives the protein CASARGGGTDTQYF. The gene calls are TRBV12-5 and TRBJ2-3; 8 nucleotides agree with TRBD2. With 7 bases clipped from V and 1 base from J, the junction kept 4 bases outside the gene matches. CDR1 is LGHNT, CDR2 FRNRAP, per germline. CDR3 length: 14 amino acids.

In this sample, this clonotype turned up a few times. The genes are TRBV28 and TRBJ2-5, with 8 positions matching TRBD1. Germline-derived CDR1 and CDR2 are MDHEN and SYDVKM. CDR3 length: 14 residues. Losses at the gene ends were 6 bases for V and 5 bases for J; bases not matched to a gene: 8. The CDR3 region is CASSPGGQGETQYF. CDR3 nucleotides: TGTGCCAGCAGCCCCGGTGGACAGGGCGAGACCCAGTACTTC.

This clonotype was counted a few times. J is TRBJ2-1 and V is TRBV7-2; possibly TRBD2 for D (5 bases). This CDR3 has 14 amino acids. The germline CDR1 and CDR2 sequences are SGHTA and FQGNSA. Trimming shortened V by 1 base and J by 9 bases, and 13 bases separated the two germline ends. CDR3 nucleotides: TGTGCCAGCAGCTTAGATCCTCTAGCCCTTGAGCAGTTCTTC. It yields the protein CASSLDPLALEQFF.